This TCR beta chain was recorded in a study of vaccination and CD4 T cells after COVID-19 (dated by TCRdb to 2021 to 2024). At the level of the whole study: Every convalescent patient had a positive nasal swab PCR test for SARS-CoV-2, with mild disease in roughly ten patients and severe disease in one. The convalescent cohort included six males and four females, with two Hispanic individuals, seven Caucasians, two Asians and one multiracial person. Each participant got two doses of either the Pfizer-BioNTech BNT162b2 vaccine (n=8) or the Moderna mRNA-1273 vaccine (n=2). Post-COVID blood samples from convalescent patients were collected a median of about 100 days after diagnosis, with a range of roughly 35 to 161 days. Post-vaccine blood samples were obtained a median of around 74 days after the second vaccine dose, with a range of about 12 to 241 days. For stimulating the cultures, overlapping spike peptide pools were used, derived from SARS-CoV-2 as well as from the common cold coronaviruses HCoV-NL63, HCoV-OC43 and HCoV-229E. As controls, cultures received a CEFX viral epitope pool (the positive control), an HIV-1 Nef peptide pool (the negative control), or no peptide at all. In 10 COVID-19 convalescent patients and several infection-naive healthy vaccine recipients, researchers compared the spike-specific CD4+ TCR repertoire from before mRNA vaccination with the repertoire from after.

This clonotype has just a few counts. Its antigen specificity is not known. Base qualities are missing; no much larger clone stands one base away. Per the publication, the treatment or condition label means: roughly ten-day PBMC culture with coronavirus spike peptide pools or control peptides (ViraFEST assay). The ViraFEST assay, used in the study, expanded antigen-specific T cells with peptide pools and then identified the expanded clonotypes through TCR sequencing. The convalescent patients' positive SARS-CoV-2 PCR tests fell between March and December 2020, which was before the Alpha, Beta and Delta variants emerged in the United States. Each well held 2.2 million or so PBMCs cultured in IMDM containing roughly 5.4% human AB serum and approximately 9.8 IU/ml IL-2, with 10 ug/ml peptide pools added. Half of the culture medium was replaced with fresh IL-2-containing medium on days 3 and 7. Once the cells had been in culture for around 10 days, the EasySep CD4+ T cell isolation kit was used to isolate CD4+ T cells by negative selection. Ficoll-Paque Plus gradient centrifugation was used to isolate PBMCs from whole blood, and the isolated PBMCs were then either used fresh or cryopreserved at -140C. Culture conditions were generally each tested in triplicate wells.

General findings and caveats noted by the study authors: The study included relatively few convalescent patients and did not analyze early timepoints after natural infection. In convalescent patients, nearly all vaccine-specific clones (304 of 307) were found to be mono-reactive for SARS-CoV-2 spike rather than cross-reactive with common cold coronaviruses. In convalescent patients, a median around 85% of post-vaccine SARS-CoV-2-reactive clones were detected only after vaccination, and vaccine-specific priming was suggested by this finding. An increase in the median number of SARS-CoV-2-reactive clonotypes from around 20 after infection to some 38 after vaccination was observed, but the change was not found to be significant.

Libraries came from PCR. DNA from cultured CD4+ T cells was subjected to TCR sequencing with the Oncomine TCR Beta short-read assay at the Johns Hopkins FTIC core. The QIAamp micro DNA kit was used to extract genomic DNA from the cultured CD4+ T cells. The Oncomine TCR Beta libraries from cultured CD4+ T cells were pooled using unique dual indexes and then sequenced on an Illumina iSeq 100. The study's processing was this. Non-productive sequences were filtered out, and CDR3s that did not start with C, did not end with F or W, or were shorter than 7 amino acids were discarded. Antigen-specific clonotypes were identified using the MANAFEST web application through comparison of peptide-stimulated wells with reference and other culture wells. To be called positive, a clone needed an FDR below 0.05, an odds ratio above 5, and a productive frequency above 0.1% in at least two of three replicate wells. A clonotype was classed as cross-reactive if the clonotype showed significant expansion both in SARS-CoV-2 spike wells and in at least one common cold coronavirus spike condition. CDR3 homology was assessed with Levenshtein distances (stringdist) and unrooted phylogenetic trees (ape) in R version 3.6.1. The public reads were quality trimmed at Q25 with fastp and then assembled into clones with MiXCR by TCRdb, keeping productive beta chains. One record per CDR3 amino acid sequence lists the most common genes and DNA. TCRdb's processing, not the authors', yielded these V and J calls. This sample is represented by about 16,000 distinct CDR3 sequences; about 50% of them were singletons. Clones ranked in the top ten supply over 7% of the sample.

CDR1 and CDR2, looked up from the germline V gene, are SGHTA and FQGTGA. The junction carries 10 bases between V and J, which are trimmed by 5 bases and 4 bases respectively. Inclusive of the bounding cysteine and phenylalanine, the CDR3 is 13 residues long. Only the CDR3 DNA is retained, 39 bases long and in frame from the first base. The chain employs TRBV7-3 and TRBJ2-3, with the identity of the D gene unclear. The sequences come from CD4+ T cells from blood, cultured in vitro, collected before SARS-CoV-2 vaccination. The clonotype was recovered from a human donor who had recovered from COVID-19. This receptor carries the CDR3 CASSRTTSDTQYF. The nucleotides are TGTGCCAGCAGCCGAACTACGTCAGATACGCAGTATTTT. The variable domain in full, with residues beyond the CDR3 obtained from the reference TRBV7-3 and TRBJ2-3 genes, is GAGVSQTPSNKVTEKGKYVELRCDPISGHTALYWYRQSLGQGPEFLIYFQGTGAADDSGLPNDRFFAVRPEGSVSTLKIQRTERGDSAVYLCASSRTTSDTQYFGPGTRLTVL.